This record looks at one T cell receptor (beta chain) sequence and its context. The target antigen is unknown. The sample comes from a study of T-cell memory formation after mild COVID-19. Study conclusions and caveats: The second-wave clones peaking on day 37 were not confirmed as SARS-CoV-2-specific. Contracting clones from day 15 to 85 showed balanced CD4/CD8; later expanders favored CD4+.

TCRdb re-analysed the 5' RACE reads in MiXCR, keeping a single row per CDR3 protein. The table lists hundreds of thousands of distinct CDR3 sequences, approximately 18% of them singletons. The source material was PBMCs or a T cell subset sorted from them (not recorded which). The receptor was isolated from an adult woman who had mild COVID-19 (a few samples of this study predate the infection). Cell type and time point are not known.

CDR3 DNA: TGTGCCAGTAGCCAAAAACCCCACGGGATCGAGACCCAGTACTTC. This encodes CASSQKPHGIETQYF. This rearrangement joins TRBV19 to TRBJ2-5; perhaps TRBD2 as D (5 bases). V gave up 6 bases and J gave up 5 bases, with 19 bases separating them. CDR3 size: 15 residues. Germline-derived CDR1 and CDR2 are LNHDA and SQIVND (reference sequence).